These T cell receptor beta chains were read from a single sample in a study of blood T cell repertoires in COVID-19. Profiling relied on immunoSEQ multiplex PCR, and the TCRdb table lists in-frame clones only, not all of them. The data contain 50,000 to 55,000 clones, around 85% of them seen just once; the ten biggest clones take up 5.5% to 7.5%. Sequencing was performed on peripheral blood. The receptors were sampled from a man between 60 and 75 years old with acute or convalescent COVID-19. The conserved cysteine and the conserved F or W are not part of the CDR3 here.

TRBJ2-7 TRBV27 ASSLGGLAGDYEQY
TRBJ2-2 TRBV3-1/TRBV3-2 ASSHPWGGAGGELF
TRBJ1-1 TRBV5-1 ASSPGDDALMNTEAF
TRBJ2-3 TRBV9 ASSHGGGRLTDTQY
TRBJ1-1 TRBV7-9 ASSRGDTEAF
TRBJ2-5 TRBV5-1 ASSSSDSLQETQY
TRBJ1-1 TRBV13 ASSLGLEGNTEAF
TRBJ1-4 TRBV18 ASSPRTGDEKLF
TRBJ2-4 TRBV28 ASSGDRAFIQY
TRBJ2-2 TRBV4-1 ASSQVSGTGELF
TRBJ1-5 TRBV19 ASSIDRGRQPQH
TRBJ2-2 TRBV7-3 ASRPPGGNTGELF
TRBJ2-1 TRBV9 ASSVVGSDEQF
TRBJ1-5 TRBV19 ASSIVQTNNQPQH
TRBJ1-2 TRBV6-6 ASSQTGVDYGYT
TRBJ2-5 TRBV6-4 ASSAGTGEETQY
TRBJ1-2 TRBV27 ASRGTSGYYGYT
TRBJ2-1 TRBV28 ASSTGSAAYNEQF
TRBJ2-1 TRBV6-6 ASRTSASSYNEQF
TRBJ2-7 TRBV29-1 SGGEGVEQY
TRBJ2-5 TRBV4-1 ASSQGGQTETQY
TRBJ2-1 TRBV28 ASSVPGRTANEQF
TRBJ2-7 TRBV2 ASGGYYEQY
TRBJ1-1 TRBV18 ASSPPSVGPDTEAF
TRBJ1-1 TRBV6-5 ASSYSGRGNTEAF
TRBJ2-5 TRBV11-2 ASSLRLAGEWETQY
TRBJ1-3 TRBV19 ASNPNSGNTIY